Listed here are 9 T cell receptor beta chains from one sample, sequenced in a study of T cell responses to AZD1222 COVID-19 vaccine. Repertoires were generated with immunoSEQ multiplex PCR, while TCRdb's copy carries only in-frame clones and drops some. The table includes 150,000 to 200,000 clones, just over 90% detected once. The material was peripheral blood, obtained on day 0 of AZD1222 vaccination. These receptors all stem from an adult in good health.

V is TRBV9 and J is TRBJ2-1; a weak D match, TRBD2 (6 bases). The CDR3 totals 16 residues. Trimming cost V 1 base and J 6 bases, with 17 bases left between them. Germline lookup yields CDR1 SGDLS and CDR2 YYNGEE. The CDR3, as DNA: TGTGCCAGCAGCGTATTGACCGGGAGCGAGGTCAATGAGCAGTTCTTC. Its translation: CASSVLTGSEVNEQFF.

The chain links TRBV7-2 to TRBJ2-2; D gene unclear. Trimming removed 3 bases at V and 7 bases at J, with 3 bases between. The CDR3 loop spans 11 amino acids. CDR1 and CDR2 (germline): SGHTA, FQGNSA. The CDR3 loop is CASSLHGELFF. The CDR3 coding sequence is TGTGCCAGCAGCTTGCACGGGGAGCTGTTTTTT.

The chain has TRBV10-2 and TRBJ1-1; D not resolved. Germline V gene data show CDR1 as WSHSY and CDR2 as SAAADI. CDR3 length equals 14 residues. V lost 10 bases and J 5 bases, leaving 20 bases between the germline ends. The DNA for the CDR3 is TGCGCCACCCTAACCCCTTTTAGCCGGACTGAAGCTTTCTTT. Amino acid sequence: CATLTPFSRTEAFF.

The V and J genes are TRBV6-2 or TRBV6-3 and TRBJ2-2, with D possibly TRBD2 on 5 matching bases. CDR3 size: 17 residues. The V gene's germline CDR1 is MNHEY and CDR2 SVGEGT. The V gene lost 2 bases and the J gene lost 1 base, with 14 bases spanning the gap. CDR3 loop: CASSYVYRTLNTGELFF. DNA for the CDR3: TGTGCCAGCAGTTACGTTTATAGGACTTTGAACACCGGGGAGCTGTTTTTT.

The chain couples TRBV9 to TRBJ1-2; D unresolved. Germline CDR1 is SGDLS and CDR2 is YYNGEE. Trimming pared 2 bases from V and 2 bases from J, leaving 7 bases between. The CDR3 is 13 amino acids. For the CDR3, the DNA is TGTGCCAGCAGCGTCGGCAGAAACTATGGCTACACCTTC. Protein sequence: CASSVGRNYGYTF.

The rearrangement links TRBV12-3 or TRBV12-4 to TRBJ2-3; unclear D gene. The ends were cut back, 3 bases at V and 6 bases at J, with 10 bases in the middle. The CDR3 contains 13 residues. The CDR3 nucleotides read TGTGCCAGCAGTTTGCACCATCAGGATACGCAGTATTTT. This sequence encodes CASSLHHQDTQYF.

Concerning this clone itself: This sample also contains other DNA sequences that code for the same CDR3. The rearrangement joins TRBV4-1 to TRBJ2-2; the D gene is possibly TRBD2 (6 bases). CDR3 length: 14 amino acids. V lost 0 bases and J 4 bases, leaving 6 bases between the germline ends. Germline V gene sequence: CDR1 MGHRA, CDR2 YSYEKL. The CDR3 reads CASSQEGGTGELFF. The CDR3 DNA reads as TGCGCCAGCAGCCAAGAGGGGGGCACCGGGGAGCTGTTTTTT.

J is TRBJ2-1 and V is TRBV7-2; 10 bases match TRBD2. The CDR3 consists of 16 residues. After removal of 5 bases from V and 2 bases from J, the junction contained 6 bases not matched to a gene. CDR1 SGHTA and CDR2 FQGNSA come from the germline V gene. CDR3: CASSQLTSGAYNEQFF. CDR3 sequence (DNA): TGTGCCAGCAGCCAGCTAACTAGCGGGGCCTACAATGAGCAGTTCTTC. The full variable domain, in which reference TRBV7-2 and TRBJ2-1 provide the parts outside the CDR3, is GAGVSQSPSNKVTEKGKDVELRCDPISGHTALYWYRQSLGQGLEFLIYFQGNSAPDKSGLPSDRFSAERTGGSVSTLTIQRTQQEDSAVYLCASSQLTSGAYNEQFFGPGTRLTVL.

V is TRBV19 and J is TRBJ1-1; a possible D gene is TRBD1 (5 bases). Looked up from germline, CDR1 is LNHDA and CDR2 is SQIVND (reference sequence). Between the trimmed V and J ends, which lost 7 bases and 1 base, there was a span of 16 bases. The CDR3 contains 15 residues. In nucleotides, the CDR3 is TGTGCCAGTACCCCGGGACGGATACCGAACACTGAAGCTTTCTTT. Translation gives CASTPGRIPNTEAFF.